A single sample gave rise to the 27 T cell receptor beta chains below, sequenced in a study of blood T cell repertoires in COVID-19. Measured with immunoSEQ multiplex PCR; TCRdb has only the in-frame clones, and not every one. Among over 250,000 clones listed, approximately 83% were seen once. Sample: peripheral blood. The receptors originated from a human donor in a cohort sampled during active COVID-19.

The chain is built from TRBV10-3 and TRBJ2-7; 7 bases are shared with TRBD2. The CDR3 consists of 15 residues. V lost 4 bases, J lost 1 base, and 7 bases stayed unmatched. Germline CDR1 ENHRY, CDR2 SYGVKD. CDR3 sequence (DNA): TGTGCCATCAGTGGAGATCCTAGCGGTTCCTACGAGCAGTACTTC. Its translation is CAISGDPSGSYEQYF.

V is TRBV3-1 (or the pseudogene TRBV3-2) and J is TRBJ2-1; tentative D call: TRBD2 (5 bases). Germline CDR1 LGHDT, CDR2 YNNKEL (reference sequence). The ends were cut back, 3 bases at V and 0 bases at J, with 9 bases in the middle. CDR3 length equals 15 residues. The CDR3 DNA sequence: TGTGCCAGCAGCCAGGAGGAGCACTCCTACAATGAGCAGTTCTTC. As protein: CASSQEEHSYNEQFF.

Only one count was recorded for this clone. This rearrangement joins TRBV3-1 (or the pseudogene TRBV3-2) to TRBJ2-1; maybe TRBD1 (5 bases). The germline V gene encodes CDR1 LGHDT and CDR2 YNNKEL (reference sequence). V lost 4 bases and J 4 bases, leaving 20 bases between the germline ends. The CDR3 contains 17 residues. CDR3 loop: CASSPVYPPGRYNEQFF. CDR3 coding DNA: TGTGCCAGCAGCCCCGTCTACCCCCCAGGGCGTTACAATGAGCAGTTCTTC.

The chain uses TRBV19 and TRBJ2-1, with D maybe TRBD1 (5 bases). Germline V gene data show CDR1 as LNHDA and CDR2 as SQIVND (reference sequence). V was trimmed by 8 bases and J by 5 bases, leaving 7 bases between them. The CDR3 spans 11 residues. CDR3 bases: TGTGCCAGTTGGGGCGACAATGAGCAGTTCTTC. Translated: CASWGDNEQFF.

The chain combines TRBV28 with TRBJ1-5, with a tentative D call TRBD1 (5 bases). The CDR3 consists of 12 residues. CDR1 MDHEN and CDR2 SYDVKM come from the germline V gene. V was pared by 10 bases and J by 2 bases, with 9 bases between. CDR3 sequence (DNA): TGTGCCAACGGCAGGGGCAATCAGCCCCAGCATTTT. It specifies CANGRGNQPQHF.

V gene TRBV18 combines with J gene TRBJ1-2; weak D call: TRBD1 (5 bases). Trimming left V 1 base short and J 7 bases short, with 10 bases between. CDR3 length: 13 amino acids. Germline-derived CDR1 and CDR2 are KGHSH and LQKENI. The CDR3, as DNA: TGTGCCAGCTCACCACGGACATTAGGTGGCTACACCTTC. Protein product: CASSPRTLGGYTF.

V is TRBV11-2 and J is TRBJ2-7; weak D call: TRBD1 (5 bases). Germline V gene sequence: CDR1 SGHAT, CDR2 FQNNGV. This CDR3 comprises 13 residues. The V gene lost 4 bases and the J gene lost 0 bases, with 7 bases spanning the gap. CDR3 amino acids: CASSSDNSYEQYF. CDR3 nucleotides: TGTGCCAGCAGCTCGGACAACTCCTACGAGCAGTACTTC.

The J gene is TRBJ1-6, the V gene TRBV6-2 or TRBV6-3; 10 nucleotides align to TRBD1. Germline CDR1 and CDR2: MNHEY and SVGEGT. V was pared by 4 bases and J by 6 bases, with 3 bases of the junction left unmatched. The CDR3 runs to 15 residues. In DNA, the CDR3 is TGTGCCAGCAGTTCCGGGACAGGGGTTAATTCACCCCTCCACTTT. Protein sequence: CASSSGTGVNSPLHF.

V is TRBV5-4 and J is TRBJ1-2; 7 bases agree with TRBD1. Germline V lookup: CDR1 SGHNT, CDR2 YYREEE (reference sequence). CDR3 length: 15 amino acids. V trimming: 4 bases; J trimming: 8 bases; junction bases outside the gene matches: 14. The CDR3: CASSPGGTGTLGYTF. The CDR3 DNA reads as TGTGCCAGCAGCCCAGGGGGAACAGGGACACTGGGCTACACCTTC. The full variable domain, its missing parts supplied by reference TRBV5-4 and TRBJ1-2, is ETGVTQSPTHLIKTRGQQVTLRCSSQSGHNTVSWYQQALGQGPQFIFQYYREEENGRGNFPPRFSGLQFPNYSSELNVNALELDDSALYLCASSPGGTGTLGYTFGSGTRLTVV.

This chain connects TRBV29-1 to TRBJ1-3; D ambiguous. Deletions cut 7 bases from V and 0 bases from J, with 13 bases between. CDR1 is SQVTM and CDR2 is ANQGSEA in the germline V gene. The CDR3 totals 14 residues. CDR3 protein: CSAEGDNSGNTIYF. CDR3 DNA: TGCAGCGCCGAGGGTGACAACTCTGGAAACACCATATATTTT.

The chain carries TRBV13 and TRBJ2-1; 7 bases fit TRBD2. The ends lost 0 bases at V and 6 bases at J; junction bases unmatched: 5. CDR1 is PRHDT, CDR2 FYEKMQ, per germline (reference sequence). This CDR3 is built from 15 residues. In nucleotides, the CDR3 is TGTGCCAGCAGCTTAGGACTAGCGACGAGCAATGAGCAGTTCTTC. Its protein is CASSLGLATSNEQFF.

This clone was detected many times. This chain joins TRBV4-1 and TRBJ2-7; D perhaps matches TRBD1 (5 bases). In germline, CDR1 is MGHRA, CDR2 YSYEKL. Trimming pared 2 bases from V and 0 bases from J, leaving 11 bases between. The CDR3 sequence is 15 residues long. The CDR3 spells CASSQTTETSYEQYF. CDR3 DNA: TGCGCCAGCAGCCAAACGACAGAGACCTCCTACGAGCAGTACTTC.

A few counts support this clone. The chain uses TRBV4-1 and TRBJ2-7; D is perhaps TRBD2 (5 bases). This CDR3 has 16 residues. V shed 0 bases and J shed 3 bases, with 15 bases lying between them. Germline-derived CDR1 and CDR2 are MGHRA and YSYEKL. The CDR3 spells CASSQDPSGIGYEQYF. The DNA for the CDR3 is TGCGCCAGCAGCCAAGATCCTTCCGGGATTGGCTACGAGCAGTACTTC.

The CDR3 nucleotides read TGTGCCAGCAGCCTCCTCTCAGCGGGTGAGCAGTTCTTC. Translated: CASSLLSAGEQFF. The chain recombines TRBV3-1 (or the pseudogene TRBV3-2) with TRBJ2-1; D may be TRBD2 (6 bases). Per germline, CDR1 LGHDT and CDR2 YNNKEL (reference sequence). The CDR3 runs 13 residues. Trimming cost V 4 bases and J 9 bases, with 13 bases left between them.

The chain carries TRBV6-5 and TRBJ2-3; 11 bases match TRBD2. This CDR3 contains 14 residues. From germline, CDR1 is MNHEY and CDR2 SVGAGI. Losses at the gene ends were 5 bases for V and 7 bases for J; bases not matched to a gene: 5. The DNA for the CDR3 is TGTGCCAGCAGTCTAGCGGGAGGTGGGTATACGCAGTATTTT. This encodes CASSLAGGGYTQYF.

The chain's CDR3 is CASSLGTGELFF. In DNA, the CDR3 is TGTGCCAGCAGCTTAGGAACAGGGGAGCTGTTTTTT. V is TRBV7-9 and J is TRBJ2-2; D remains unclear. V was shortened by 1 base and J by 8 bases, with 5 bases between the two germline ends. The V gene's germline CDR1 is SEHNR and CDR2 FQNEAQ (reference sequence). CDR3 length: 12 amino acids.

This CDR3 is CASSLAFGSGTPETQYF. In DNA form, the CDR3 reads TGCGCCAGCAGCTTGGCGTTCGGAAGCGGGACCCCGGAGACCCAGTACTTC. The genes are TRBV5-1 and TRBJ2-5; 7 bases match TRBD2. The CDR3 sequence is 17 residues long. J was trimmed by 5 bases and V by 0 bases; bases with no gene match: 13. Looked up from germline, CDR1 is SGHRS and CDR2 is YFSETQ.

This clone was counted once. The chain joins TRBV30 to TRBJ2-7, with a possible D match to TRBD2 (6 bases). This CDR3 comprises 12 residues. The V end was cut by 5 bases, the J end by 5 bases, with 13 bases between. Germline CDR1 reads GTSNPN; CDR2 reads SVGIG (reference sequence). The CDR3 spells CAWGDSFDEQYF. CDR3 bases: TGTGCCTGGGGGGACTCCTTCGACGAGCAGTACTTC.

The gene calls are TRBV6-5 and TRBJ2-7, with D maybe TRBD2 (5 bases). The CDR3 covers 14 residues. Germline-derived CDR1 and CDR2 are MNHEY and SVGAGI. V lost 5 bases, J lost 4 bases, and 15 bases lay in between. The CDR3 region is CASSLDSREYEQYF. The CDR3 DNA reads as TGTGCCAGCAGTCTCGACTCAAGGGAGTACGAGCAGTACTTC.

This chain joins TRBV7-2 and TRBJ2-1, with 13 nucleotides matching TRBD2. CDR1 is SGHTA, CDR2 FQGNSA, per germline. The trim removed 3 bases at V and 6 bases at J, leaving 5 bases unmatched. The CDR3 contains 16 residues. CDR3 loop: CASSFTGLAGLNEQFF. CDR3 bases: TGTGCCAGCAGCTTTACGGGACTAGCGGGGCTCAATGAGCAGTTCTTC.

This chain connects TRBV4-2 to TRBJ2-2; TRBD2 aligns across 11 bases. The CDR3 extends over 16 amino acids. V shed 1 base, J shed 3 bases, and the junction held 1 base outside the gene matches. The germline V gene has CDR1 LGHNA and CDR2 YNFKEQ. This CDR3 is CASSQASGRYTGELFF. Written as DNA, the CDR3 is TGTGCCAGCAGCCAAGCTAGCGGGAGGTACACCGGGGAGCTGTTTTTT.

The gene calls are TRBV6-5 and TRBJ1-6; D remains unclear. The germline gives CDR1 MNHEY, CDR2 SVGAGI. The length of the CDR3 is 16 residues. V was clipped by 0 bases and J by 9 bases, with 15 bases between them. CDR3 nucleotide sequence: TGTGCCAGCAGTTACTCGACTTACGGGGTCGGTTCACCCCTCCACTTT. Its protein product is CASSYSTYGVGSPLHF.

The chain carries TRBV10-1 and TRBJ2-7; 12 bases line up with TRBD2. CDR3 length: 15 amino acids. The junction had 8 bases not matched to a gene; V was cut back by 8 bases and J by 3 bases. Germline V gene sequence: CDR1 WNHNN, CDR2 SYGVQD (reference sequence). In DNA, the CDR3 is TGCGCCAGCGGACCCGGGACTAGCGGGTACTACGAGCAGTACTTC. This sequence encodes CASGPGTSGYYEQYF.

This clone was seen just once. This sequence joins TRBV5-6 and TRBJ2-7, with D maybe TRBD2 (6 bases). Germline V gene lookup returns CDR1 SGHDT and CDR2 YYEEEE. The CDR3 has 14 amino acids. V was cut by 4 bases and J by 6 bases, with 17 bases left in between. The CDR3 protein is CASSPMMGGGEQYF. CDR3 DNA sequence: TGTGCCAGCAGCCCGATGATGGGGGGAGGCGAGCAGTACTTC.

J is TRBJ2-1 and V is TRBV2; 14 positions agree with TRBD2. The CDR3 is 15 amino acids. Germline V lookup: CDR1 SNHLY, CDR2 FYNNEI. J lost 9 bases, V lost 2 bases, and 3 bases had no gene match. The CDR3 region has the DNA TGTGCCAGCAGTGAAAGACTAGCGGGAGGGTCTGAGCAGTTCTTC. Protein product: CASSERLAGGSEQFF.

The CDR3 nucleotides are TGTGCCAGCAGTTCGGTCACGCCCGAGCAGTACTTC. This encodes CASSSVTPEQYF. This chain connects TRBV28 to TRBJ2-7, with no clear D. The V end was cut by 4 bases, the J end by 6 bases, with 10 bases between. Germline CDR1 MDHEN, CDR2 SYDVKM. The CDR3 extends over 12 amino acids.

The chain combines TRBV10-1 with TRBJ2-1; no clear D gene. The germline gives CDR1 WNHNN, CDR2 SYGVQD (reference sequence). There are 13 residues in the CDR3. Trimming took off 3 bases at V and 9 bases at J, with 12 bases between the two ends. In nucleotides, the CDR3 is TGCGCCAGCAGTGAATTACGAGTCGGTGAGCAGTTCTTC. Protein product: CASSELRVGEQFF.